A single sample is the source of the 12 T cell receptor beta chains below, sequenced in a study of cytomegalovirus exposure and HLA in healthy donors. Primers for the PCR totalled 60 Vbeta and 13 Jbeta. Profiled with immunoSEQ multiplex PCR; TCRdb holds only in-frame clones, not every one. Of 81,000 or so clones listed, over 65% were seen once; the top ten hold 2.5% to 3%. The sequencing input was PBMCs. These receptors were obtained from a man in his forties or fifties in good health and CMV-seropositive.

The V call is TRBV6-4, the J call TRBJ2-7, with 8 positions matching TRBD2. Germline V gives CDR1 MRHNA, CDR2 SNTAGT. The J segment lost 0 bases and the V segment lost 2 bases, leaving 3 bases of the junction unmatched. CDR3 length equals 15 residues. CDR3 nucleotides: TGTGCCAGCAGTGACAAGCGGGGGCCCTCCTACGAGCAGTACTTC. Protein product: CASSDKRGPSYEQYF.

The rearrangement joins TRBV18 to TRBJ2-7; tentatively, D is TRBD1 (6 bases). This CDR3 comprises 14 residues. The V gene's germline CDR1 is KGHSH and CDR2 LQKENI. The germline V and J ends were trimmed by 3 bases and 3 bases, with 12 bases remaining between them. CDR3 sequence reads: CASSPPGVDYEQYF. The CDR3 region has the DNA TGTGCCAGCTCACCCCCAGGGGTGGACTACGAGCAGTACTTC.

This chain uses TRBV6-1 with TRBJ2-3; a weak D match, TRBD2 (5 bases). V lost 6 bases, J lost 6 bases, and 10 bases lay in between. The CDR3 extends over 12 amino acids. Germline loops: CDR1 MNHNS, CDR2 SASEGT. For the CDR3, the DNA is TGTGCCAGCAGGCGGGCGTCGGATACGCAGTATTTT. Translation gives CASRRASDTQYF.

The CDR3 nucleotides read TGCAGCGTTGAAGTCCCCCAGGCAGGAAACACCATATATTTT. Amino acids: CSVEVPQAGNTIYF. The chain employs TRBV29-1 and TRBJ1-3, with unresolved D. Trimming stripped 1 base from V and 4 bases from J, with 11 bases between. Per the germline V gene, CDR1 is SQVTM and CDR2 is ANQGSEA. The CDR3 runs to 14 residues.

V is TRBV11-3 and J is TRBJ2-1; 11 bases match TRBD2. Germline V gene data show CDR1 as SGHNT and CDR2 as YENEEA. The CDR3 loop spans 17 amino acids. V was clipped by 5 bases and J by 3 bases; unmatched bases: 9. The CDR3 DNA sequence: TGTGCCAGCAGCCGTAAAGTAGCGGGAGGGATCTACAATGAGCAGTTCTTC. Residues: CASSRKVAGGIYNEQFF.

This clone was seen only a few times. The chain employs TRBV4-1 and TRBJ2-7, with 16 bases aligning to TRBD2. CDR3 length: 17 amino acids. V lost 4 bases, J lost 5 bases, and 8 bases stayed unmatched. Germline V gene sequence: CDR1 MGHRA, CDR2 YSYEKL. Here the CDR3 reads CASSPKGLAGGLNEQYF. Here the CDR3 DNA reads TGCGCCAGCAGCCCGAAGGGACTAGCGGGAGGGCTGAACGAGCAGTACTTC.

V gene TRBV9 combines with J gene TRBJ2-1; D gene ambiguous. Germline V CDR1 and CDR2: SGDLS, YYNGEE. This CDR3 region has 15 residues. The V end was cut by 1 base, the J end by 4 bases, with 12 bases between. This CDR3 is CASSVMSDVYNEQFF. The CDR3 DNA follows: TGTGCCAGCAGCGTAATGTCAGATGTATACAATGAGCAGTTCTTC. Combining the CDR3 with reference TRBV9 and TRBJ2-1 gives the whole variable domain DSGVTQTPKHLITATGQRVTLRCSPRSGDLSVYWYQQSLDQGLQFLIQYYNGEERAKGNILERFSAQQFPDLHSELNLSSLELGDSALYFCASSVMSDVYNEQFFGPGTRLTVL.

V gene TRBV6-4 combines with J gene TRBJ2-5; D not certain. Germline CDR1 MRHNA, CDR2 SNTAGT. Trimming took 0 bases from V and 5 from J, leaving 10 bases between them. This CDR3 comprises 14 residues. CDR3 DNA: TGTGCCAGCAGTGACTCAGTGGCCAGGGAGACCCAGTACTTC. It specifies CASSDSVARETQYF.

This clone showed up just once. The CDR3: CASSHEADESREKLFF. The CDR3 DNA sequence: TGTGCCAGCAGCCACGAGGCAGACGAGTCTCGTGAAAAACTGTTTTTT. This sequence joins TRBV21-1 and TRBJ1-4. TRBV21-1 is a pseudogene. The CDR3 runs to 16 residues.

This clone is a singleton in its sample. The chain is built from TRBV7-3 and TRBJ2-1; D is perhaps TRBD2 (6 bases). Germline CDR1 SGHTA, CDR2 FQGTGA. V gave up 5 bases and J gave up 10 bases, with 15 bases separating them. The CDR3 runs 13 residues. CDR3 DNA: TGTGCCAGCAGCCCACCTAGCGAGAGGGAGCAGTTCTTC. Its translation is CASSPPSEREQFF.

The gene calls are TRBV13 and TRBJ2-7; TRBD1 matches at 9 bases. This CDR3 is 15 amino acids long. The V gene's germline CDR1 is PRHDT and CDR2 FYEKMQ (reference sequence). The trim removed 5 bases at V and 6 bases at J, leaving 11 bases unmatched. The DNA of the CDR3 is TGTGCCAGCAGCCCCTACCGGGACAGGGTCCCCGAGCAGTACTTC. This codes for CASSPYRDRVPEQYF.

The chain employs TRBV6-5 and TRBJ2-3; maybe TRBD2 (6 bases). The V end lost 6 bases, the J end lost 11 bases, and 18 bases lay between the germline ends. The V gene's germline CDR1 is MNHEY and CDR2 SVGAGI. The CDR3 covers 13 residues. The CDR3 protein is CASSSFVAEGQYF. Here the CDR3 DNA reads TGTGCCAGCAGCTCCTTTGTAGCGGAGGGGCAGTATTTT.